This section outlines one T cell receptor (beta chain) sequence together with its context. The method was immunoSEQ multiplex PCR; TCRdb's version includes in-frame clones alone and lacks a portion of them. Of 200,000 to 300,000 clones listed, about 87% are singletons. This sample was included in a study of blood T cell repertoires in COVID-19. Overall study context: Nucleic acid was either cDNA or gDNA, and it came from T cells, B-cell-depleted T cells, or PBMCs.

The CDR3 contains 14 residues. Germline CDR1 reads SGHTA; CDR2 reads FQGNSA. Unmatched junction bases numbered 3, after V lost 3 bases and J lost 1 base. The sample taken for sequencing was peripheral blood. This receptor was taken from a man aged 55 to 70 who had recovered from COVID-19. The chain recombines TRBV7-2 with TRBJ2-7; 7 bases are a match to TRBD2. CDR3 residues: CASSLGGISYEQYF. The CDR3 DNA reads TGTGCCAGCAGCTTGGGGGGGATATCCTACGAGCAGTACTTC.